This T cell receptor beta chain originates from a study of blood T cell repertoires in COVID-19. Study details: The United States, Italy and Spain were the sources of the acute and convalescent COVID-19 samples. T cells, B-cell-depleted T cells, or PBMCs supplied cDNA or gDNA.

Authors' analysis steps: The authors estimated nucleated cell counts from reference gene primer amplification. Some clones are missing from TCRdb's copy, which holds only in-frame ones; the method was immunoSEQ multiplex PCR. The V and J calls and clone size come from that table; D and trimming were worked out from the DNA. The table includes 270,000 or so clones, approximately 90% detected once. The V gene lost 5 bases and the J gene lost 4 bases, with 6 bases spanning the gap. The CDR3 is 12 residues long. Source material: peripheral blood. The chain links TRBV12-3 or TRBV12-4 to TRBJ1-3; D gene uncertain. The sequence came from a man in his forties with acute or convalescent COVID-19. The CDR3 DNA is TGTGCCAGCAGTCCACAAGGAAACACCATATATTTT. It specifies CASSPQGNTIYF.